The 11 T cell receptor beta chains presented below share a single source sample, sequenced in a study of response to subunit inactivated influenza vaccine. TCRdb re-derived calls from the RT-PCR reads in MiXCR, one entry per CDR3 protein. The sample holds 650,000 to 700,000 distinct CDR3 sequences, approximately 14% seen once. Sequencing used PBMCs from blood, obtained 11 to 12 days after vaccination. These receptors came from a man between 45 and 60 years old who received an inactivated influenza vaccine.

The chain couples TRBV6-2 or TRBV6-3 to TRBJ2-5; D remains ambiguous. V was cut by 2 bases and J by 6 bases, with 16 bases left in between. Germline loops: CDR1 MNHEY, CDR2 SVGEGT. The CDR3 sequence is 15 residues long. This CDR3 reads CASSYLDESRKTQYF. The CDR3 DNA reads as TGTGCCAGCAGTTACCTGGACGAATCTCGGAAGACCCAGTACTTC.

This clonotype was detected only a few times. The DNA for the CDR3 is TGTGCCAGCAGTCCATGGGGTCTGATGGGGGGTGTTACTAGCACAGATACGCAGTATTTT. Its protein is CASSPWGLMGGVTSTDTQYF. This chain connects TRBV28 to TRBJ2-3; tentative D call: TRBD2 (6 bases). In germline, CDR1 is MDHEN, CDR2 SYDVKM. The V end was cut by 5 bases, the J end by 0 bases, with 27 bases between. The CDR3 contains 20 residues.

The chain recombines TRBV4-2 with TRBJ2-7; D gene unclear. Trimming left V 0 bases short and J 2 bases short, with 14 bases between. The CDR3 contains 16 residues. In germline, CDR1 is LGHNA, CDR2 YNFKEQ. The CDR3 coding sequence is TGTGCCAGCAGCCAAGATCTTGGTCCGGTAGCCTACGAGCAGTACTTC. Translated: CASSQDLGPVAYEQYF.

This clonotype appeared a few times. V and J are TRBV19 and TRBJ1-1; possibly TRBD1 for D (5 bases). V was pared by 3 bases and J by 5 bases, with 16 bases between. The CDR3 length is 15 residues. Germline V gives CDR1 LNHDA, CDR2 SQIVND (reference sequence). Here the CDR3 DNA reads TGTGCCAGTAGTATGGGACGGGGCGGATTGACTGAAGCTTTCTTT. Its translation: CASSMGRGGLTEAFF.

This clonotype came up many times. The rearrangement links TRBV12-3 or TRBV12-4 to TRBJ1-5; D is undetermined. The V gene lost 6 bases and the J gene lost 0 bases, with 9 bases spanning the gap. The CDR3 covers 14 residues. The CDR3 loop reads CASREQTSNQPQHF. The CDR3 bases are TGTGCCAGCAGAGAACAGACTAGCAATCAGCCCCAGCATTTT.

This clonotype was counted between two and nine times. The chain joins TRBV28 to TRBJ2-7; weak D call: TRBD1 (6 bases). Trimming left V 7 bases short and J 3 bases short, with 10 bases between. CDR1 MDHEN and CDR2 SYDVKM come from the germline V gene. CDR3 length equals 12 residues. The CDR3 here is CASTQGDYEQYF. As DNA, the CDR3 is TGTGCCAGCACACAGGGAGACTACGAGCAGTACTTC.

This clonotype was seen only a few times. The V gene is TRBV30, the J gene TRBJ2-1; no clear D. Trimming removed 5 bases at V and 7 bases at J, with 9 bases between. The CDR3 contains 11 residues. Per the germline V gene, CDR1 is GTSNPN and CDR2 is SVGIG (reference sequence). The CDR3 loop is CAWADWNEQFF. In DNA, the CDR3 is TGTGCCTGGGCCGACTGGAATGAGCAGTTCTTC.

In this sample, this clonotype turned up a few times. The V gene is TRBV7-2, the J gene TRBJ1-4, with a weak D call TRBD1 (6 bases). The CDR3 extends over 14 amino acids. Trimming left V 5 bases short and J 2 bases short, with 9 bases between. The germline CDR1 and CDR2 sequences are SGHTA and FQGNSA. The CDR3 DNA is TGTGCCAGCAGCCAAGGGGGGACTAATGAAAAACTGTTTTTT. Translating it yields CASSQGGTNEKLFF.

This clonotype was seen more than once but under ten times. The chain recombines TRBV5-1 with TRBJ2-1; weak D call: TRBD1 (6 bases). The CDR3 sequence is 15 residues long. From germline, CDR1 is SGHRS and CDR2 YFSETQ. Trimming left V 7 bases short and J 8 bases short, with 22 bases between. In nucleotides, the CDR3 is TGCGCCAGCGCTTCGACAGGTAGTCGGAAGGATGAGCAGTTCTTC. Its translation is CASASTGSRKDEQFF.

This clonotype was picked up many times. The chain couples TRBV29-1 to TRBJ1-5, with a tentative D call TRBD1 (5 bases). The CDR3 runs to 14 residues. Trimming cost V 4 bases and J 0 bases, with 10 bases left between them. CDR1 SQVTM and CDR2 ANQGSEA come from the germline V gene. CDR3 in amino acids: CSVVGTDSNQPQHF. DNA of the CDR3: TGCAGCGTTGTTGGGACGGATAGCAATCAGCCCCAGCATTTT.

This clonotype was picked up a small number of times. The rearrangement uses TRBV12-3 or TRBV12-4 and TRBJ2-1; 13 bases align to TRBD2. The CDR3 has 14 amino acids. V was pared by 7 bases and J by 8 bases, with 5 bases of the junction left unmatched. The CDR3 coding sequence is TGTGCCAGCACCGGGGGACTAGCGGGACATGAGCAGTTCTTC. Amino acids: CASTGGLAGHEQFF.